These T cell receptor beta chains were read from a single sample in a study of early T cells in non-severe SARS-CoV-2 infection. One entry per CDR3 protein results from TCRdb running MiXCR on the 5' RACE reads. The sample holds roughly 110,000 distinct CDR3 sequences, roughly 10% seen once. The sequenced material came from whole blood. The receptors were sampled from an adult who was a healthcare worker with PCR-confirmed SARS-CoV-2 infection or an uninfected control (not recorded which). The CDR3 runs from the conserved cysteine through the conserved F or W. A D gene is named only where the DNA matches it firmly. Clone size, where shown, is once, few, many, or a class for clones that have expanded.

clone_size | j_call | d_call | v_call | cdr3_length | cdr3_aa | cdr3_nt
many | TRBJ2-7 | TRBD2 | TRBV19 | 13 | CASSMGLADEQYF | TGTGCCAGTAGTATGGGTCTAGCGGACGAGCAGTACTTC
many | TRBJ2-1 | . | TRBV28 | 12 | CASWTRANEQFF | TGTGCCAGCTGGACGAGGGCGAATGAGCAGTTCTTC
few | TRBJ2-1 | TRBD1 | TRBV7-2 | 13 | CASTTGGRNEQFF | TGTGCCAGCACGACAGGGGGGAGGAATGAGCAGTTCTTC
. | TRBJ1-2 | . | TRBV6-2/TRBV6-3 | 13 | CASSRGRLSGYTF | TGTGCCAGCAGCCGGGGACGTCTCTCGGGCTACACCTTC
few | TRBJ2-4 | . | TRBV12-3/TRBV12-4 | 15 | CASSFYGTRENIQYF | TGTGCCAGCAGTTTCTACGGGACCCGGGAAAACATTCAGTACTTC
. | TRBJ2-2 | . | TRBV20-1 | 15 | CSAREGTANSGELFF | TGCAGTGCTAGGGAGGGGACAGCGAACTCCGGGGAGCTGTTTTTT
once | TRBJ2-7 | . | TRBV10-3 | 11 | CAIRDSYEQYF | TGTGCCATCAGGGACAGCTACGAGCAGTACTTC
many | TRBJ2-7 | . | TRBV20-1 | 14 | CSATETTQGPEQYF | TGCAGTGCTACGGAAACTACCCAAGGTCCCGAGCAGTACTTC
. | TRBJ2-1 | . | TRBV7-2 | 15 | CASSSQVAENNEQFF | TGTGCCAGCAGCTCCCAGGTAGCGGAGAACAATGAGCAGTTCTTC
many | TRBJ1-1 | . | TRBV7-9 | 16 | CASSLASTGLNTEAFF | TGTGCCAGCAGCTTAGCCTCGACAGGATTGAACACTGAAGCTTTCTTT
few | TRBJ2-5 | . | TRBV20-1 | 12 | CSASSGQSTQYF | TGCAGTGCTAGTTCCGGACAGTCGACCCAGTACTTC
many | TRBJ2-1 | TRBD2 | TRBV6-1 | 15 | CASSGALAEYNEQFF | TGTGCCAGCAGTGGCGCCCTAGCGGAATACAATGAGCAGTTCTTC
. | TRBJ2-2 | TRBD1 | TRBV2 | 14 | CAKSGTVNTGELFF | TGTGCCAAATCCGGGACAGTAAACACCGGGGAGCTGTTTTTT
. | TRBJ2-7 | . | TRBV19 | 15 | CASSMDHPTTYEQYF | TGTGCCAGTAGTATGGACCACCCTACGACTTACGAGCAGTACTTC
. | TRBJ1-5 | . | TRBV4-1 | 13 | CASSQDLGGPQHF | TGCGCCAGCAGCCAAGATCTCGGGGGGCCCCAGCATTTT
. | TRBJ2-1 | TRBD2 | TRBV6-1 | 19 | CASSGGRVGAGLSYNEQFF | TGTGCCAGCAGTGGGGGTCGGGTGGGAGCGGGGCTCTCCTACAATGAGCAGTTCTTC
few | TRBJ2-7 | TRBD1 | TRBV2 | 16 | CASSEERTGSSYEQYF | TGTGCCAGCAGTGAAGAGCGGACAGGGAGCTCCTACGAGCAGTACTTC
few | TRBJ1-1 | TRBD1 | TRBV6-5 | 13 | CASVGQLNTEAFF | TGTGCCAGCGTGGGACAGCTGAACACTGAAGCTTTCTTT
few | TRBJ1-6 | TRBD1 | TRBV27 | 12 | CASSTGASPLHF | TGTGCCAGCAGCACAGGGGCTTCACCCCTCCACTTT
. | TRBJ1-6 | . | TRBV7-8 | 15 | CASSLAVHSNSPLHF | TGTGCCAGCAGCTTAGCGGTACACTCAAATTCACCCCTCCACTTT
few | TRBJ2-5 | . | TRBV29-1 | 11 | CSVCPQETQYF | TGCAGCGTTTGTCCTCAAGAGACCCAGTACTTC
. | TRBJ1-5 | . | TRBV28 | 14 | CASASVEGQQPQHF | TGTGCCAGCGCTTCCGTCGAGGGGCAGCAGCCCCAGCATTTT
many | TRBJ2-1 | . | TRBV6-1 | 19 | CASRMVYVKVSGSYNEQFF | TGTGCCAGCAGGATGGTCTATGTGAAGGTGTCCGGGTCCTACAATGAGCAGTTCTTC
once | TRBJ2-3 | . | TRBV5-5 | 12 | CASSFGGPEDDF | TGTGCCAGCAGCTTTGGAGGCCCGGAGGATGATTTT
. | TRBJ2-5 | . | TRBV7-2 | 14 | CASSLKTVQETQYF | TGTGCCAGCAGCTTAAAGACAGTCCAAGAGACCCAGTACTTC
few | TRBJ2-3 | . | TRBV7-9 | 12 | CASSWSPDTQYF | TGTGCCAGCAGCTGGTCTCCAGATACGCAGTATTTT
. | TRBJ1-2 | . | TRBV10-3 | 13 | CAISESTAYGYTF | TGTGCCATCAGTGAGTCCACAGCCTATGGCTACACCTTC
few | TRBJ2-3 | TRBD2 | TRBV6-5 | 15 | CASSYSSSGGDTQYF | TGTGCCAGCAGTTACTCGTCGAGCGGGGGGGATACGCAGTATTTT
many | TRBJ2-7 | . | TRBV3-1 | 13 | CASSPPGSSEQYF | TGTGCCAGCAGCCCCCCGGGATCTAGTGAGCAGTACTTC
many | TRBJ2-1 | . | TRBV7-9 | 13 | CASSLRTHNEQFF | TGTGCCAGCAGCTTACGGACTCACAATGAGCAGTTCTTC
few | TRBJ1-1 | TRBD1 | TRBV28 | 15 | CASKSGGIEQTEAFF | TGTGCCAGCAAGTCAGGGGGCATCGAACAGACTGAAGCTTTCTTT
. | TRBJ2-1 | . | TRBV29-1 | 15 | CSVDPHSALLGEQFF | TGCAGCGTTGATCCCCATAGCGCTCTCTTGGGGGAGCAGTTCTTC
. | TRBJ2-1 | TRBD1 | TRBV20-1 | 11 | CSEGAYNEQFF | TGCTCTGAGGGGGCTTACAATGAGCAGTTCTTC
many | TRBJ2-5 | TRBD1 | TRBV7-9 | 13 | CASSPLTGKTQYF | TGTGCCAGCAGCCCTCTGACAGGGAAGACCCAGTACTTC
many | TRBJ2-7 | TRBD2 | TRBV2 | 14 | CASSGLAGVYEQYF | TGTGCCAGCAGTGGGCTAGCGGGAGTCTACGAGCAGTACTTC
few | TRBJ2-1 | TRBD2 | TRBV4-1 | 17 | CASSRPTAGLGRSEQFF | TGCGCCAGCAGCCGACCAACAGCGGGACTAGGACGGAGTGAGCAGTTCTTC
. | TRBJ2-7 | TRBD1 | TRBV28 | 11 | CASSRPGQGYF | TGTGCCAGCAGCCGACCGGGACAGGGTTACTTC
. | TRBJ2-1 | . | TRBV9 | 15 | CASSANSLPYNEQFF | TGTGCCAGCAGCGCCAACAGCCTACCCTACAATGAGCAGTTCTTC
many | TRBJ2-7 | . | TRBV6-5 | 14 | CASSAGEAWDEQYF | TGTGCCAGCAGTGCCGGGGAGGCCTGGGACGAGCAGTACTTC
few | TRBJ2-2 | . | TRBV28 | 17 | CASSSTRTRVTPGELFF | TGTGCCAGCAGTTCGACGAGGACTCGTGTAACACCGGGGGAGCTGTTTTTT
few | TRBJ2-4 | . | TRBV20-1 | 14 | CSARSGEDKNIQYF | TGCAGTGCTAGGTCGGGGGAGGACAAAAACATTCAGTACTTC
many | TRBJ2-2 | TRBD2 | TRBV7-9 | 15 | CAAGGTNSGTGELFF | TGTGCCGCGGGAGGCACCAATTCGGGCACCGGGGAGCTGTTTTTT
few | TRBJ2-5 | . | TRBV27 | 15 | CASSYNTGQQETQYF | TGTGCCAGCAGTTATAATACGGGACAACAAGAGACCCAGTACTTC